These T cell receptor beta chains were read from a single sample in a study of CXCR3-negative and CXCR3-positive naive CD8 T cells. For each CDR3 protein, TCRdb gives one entry from its re-call of the 5' RACE reads, without DNA. The specimen's table records fewer than 80,000 distinct CDR3 sequences. The source material was naive CXCR3- CD8+ T cells from blood. All receptors come from a human donor in good health. Some clones in this sample may be carry-over from other donors' samples. Each CDR3 is given with its conserved first and last residue.

V gene,J gene,CDR3 protein
TRBV29-1,TRBJ2-7,CSVISEVSYEQYF
TRBV28,TRBJ2-1,CASSTNGLAAREQFF
TRBV12-3/TRBV12-4,TRBJ2-1,CASGWGTHNEQFF
TRBV7-3,TRBJ2-1,CASSSPARRDVNEQFF
TRBV29-1,TRBJ2-2,CSVSRGAETGELFF
TRBV29-1,TRBJ2-7,CSVVGGGRQGFYEQYF
TRBV27,TRBJ2-7,CASRLIGTSGYEQYF
TRBV6-4,TRBJ2-1,CASSDSFYNEQFF
TRBV12-3/TRBV12-4,TRBJ2-7,CASSWVGTNEQYF
TRBV7-6,TRBJ2-7,CASSLACYGSYEQYF
TRBV5-1,TRBJ2-7,CASSFTPDRGSHEQYF
TRBV11-2,TRBJ2-5,CASRGAGETQYF
TRBV7-2,TRBJ1-5,CASSPTEGQPQHF
TRBV3-1,TRBJ2-2,CASSQNPHKLAGVGANTGELFF
TRBV19,TRBJ2-3,CASSMASTDTQYF
TRBV12-3/TRBV12-4,TRBJ1-2,CASSLWKAGGYTF
TRBV14,TRBJ1-1,CASSLHSGTSRVAFF
TRBV7-8,TRBJ2-7,CASSQSRTYEQYF
TRBV7-8,TRBJ1-2,CASSREGDQGRGDGYTF
TRBV28,TRBJ2-3,CASTLVVGSDTQYF
TRBV30,TRBJ2-1,CAGDRGPRNEQFF
TRBV19,TRBJ2-1,CATGGKAGGPYEQFF
TRBV28,TRBJ1-3,CASSFTAGNTIYF
TRBV29-1,TRBJ2-1,CSVLFRGEQFF
TRBV29-1,TRBJ2-5,CSVEDPDQRMETQYF
TRBV28,TRBJ2-5,CASSFPLYRPTGGGETQYF
TRBV7-9,TRBJ2-3,CASSPRDSDTDTQYF
TRBV19,TRBJ2-1,CASSSASAWGQFF
TRBV28,TRBJ1-4,CASSTGPQNEKLFF
TRBV18,TRBJ1-3,CASSPPRGGGNTIYF
TRBV19,TRBJ1-5,CASSNREGNQPQHF
TRBV4-2,TRBJ2-3,CASSQSPGTGNHEQYF
TRBV6-5,TRBJ1-1,CASSPLLGVGTEAFF